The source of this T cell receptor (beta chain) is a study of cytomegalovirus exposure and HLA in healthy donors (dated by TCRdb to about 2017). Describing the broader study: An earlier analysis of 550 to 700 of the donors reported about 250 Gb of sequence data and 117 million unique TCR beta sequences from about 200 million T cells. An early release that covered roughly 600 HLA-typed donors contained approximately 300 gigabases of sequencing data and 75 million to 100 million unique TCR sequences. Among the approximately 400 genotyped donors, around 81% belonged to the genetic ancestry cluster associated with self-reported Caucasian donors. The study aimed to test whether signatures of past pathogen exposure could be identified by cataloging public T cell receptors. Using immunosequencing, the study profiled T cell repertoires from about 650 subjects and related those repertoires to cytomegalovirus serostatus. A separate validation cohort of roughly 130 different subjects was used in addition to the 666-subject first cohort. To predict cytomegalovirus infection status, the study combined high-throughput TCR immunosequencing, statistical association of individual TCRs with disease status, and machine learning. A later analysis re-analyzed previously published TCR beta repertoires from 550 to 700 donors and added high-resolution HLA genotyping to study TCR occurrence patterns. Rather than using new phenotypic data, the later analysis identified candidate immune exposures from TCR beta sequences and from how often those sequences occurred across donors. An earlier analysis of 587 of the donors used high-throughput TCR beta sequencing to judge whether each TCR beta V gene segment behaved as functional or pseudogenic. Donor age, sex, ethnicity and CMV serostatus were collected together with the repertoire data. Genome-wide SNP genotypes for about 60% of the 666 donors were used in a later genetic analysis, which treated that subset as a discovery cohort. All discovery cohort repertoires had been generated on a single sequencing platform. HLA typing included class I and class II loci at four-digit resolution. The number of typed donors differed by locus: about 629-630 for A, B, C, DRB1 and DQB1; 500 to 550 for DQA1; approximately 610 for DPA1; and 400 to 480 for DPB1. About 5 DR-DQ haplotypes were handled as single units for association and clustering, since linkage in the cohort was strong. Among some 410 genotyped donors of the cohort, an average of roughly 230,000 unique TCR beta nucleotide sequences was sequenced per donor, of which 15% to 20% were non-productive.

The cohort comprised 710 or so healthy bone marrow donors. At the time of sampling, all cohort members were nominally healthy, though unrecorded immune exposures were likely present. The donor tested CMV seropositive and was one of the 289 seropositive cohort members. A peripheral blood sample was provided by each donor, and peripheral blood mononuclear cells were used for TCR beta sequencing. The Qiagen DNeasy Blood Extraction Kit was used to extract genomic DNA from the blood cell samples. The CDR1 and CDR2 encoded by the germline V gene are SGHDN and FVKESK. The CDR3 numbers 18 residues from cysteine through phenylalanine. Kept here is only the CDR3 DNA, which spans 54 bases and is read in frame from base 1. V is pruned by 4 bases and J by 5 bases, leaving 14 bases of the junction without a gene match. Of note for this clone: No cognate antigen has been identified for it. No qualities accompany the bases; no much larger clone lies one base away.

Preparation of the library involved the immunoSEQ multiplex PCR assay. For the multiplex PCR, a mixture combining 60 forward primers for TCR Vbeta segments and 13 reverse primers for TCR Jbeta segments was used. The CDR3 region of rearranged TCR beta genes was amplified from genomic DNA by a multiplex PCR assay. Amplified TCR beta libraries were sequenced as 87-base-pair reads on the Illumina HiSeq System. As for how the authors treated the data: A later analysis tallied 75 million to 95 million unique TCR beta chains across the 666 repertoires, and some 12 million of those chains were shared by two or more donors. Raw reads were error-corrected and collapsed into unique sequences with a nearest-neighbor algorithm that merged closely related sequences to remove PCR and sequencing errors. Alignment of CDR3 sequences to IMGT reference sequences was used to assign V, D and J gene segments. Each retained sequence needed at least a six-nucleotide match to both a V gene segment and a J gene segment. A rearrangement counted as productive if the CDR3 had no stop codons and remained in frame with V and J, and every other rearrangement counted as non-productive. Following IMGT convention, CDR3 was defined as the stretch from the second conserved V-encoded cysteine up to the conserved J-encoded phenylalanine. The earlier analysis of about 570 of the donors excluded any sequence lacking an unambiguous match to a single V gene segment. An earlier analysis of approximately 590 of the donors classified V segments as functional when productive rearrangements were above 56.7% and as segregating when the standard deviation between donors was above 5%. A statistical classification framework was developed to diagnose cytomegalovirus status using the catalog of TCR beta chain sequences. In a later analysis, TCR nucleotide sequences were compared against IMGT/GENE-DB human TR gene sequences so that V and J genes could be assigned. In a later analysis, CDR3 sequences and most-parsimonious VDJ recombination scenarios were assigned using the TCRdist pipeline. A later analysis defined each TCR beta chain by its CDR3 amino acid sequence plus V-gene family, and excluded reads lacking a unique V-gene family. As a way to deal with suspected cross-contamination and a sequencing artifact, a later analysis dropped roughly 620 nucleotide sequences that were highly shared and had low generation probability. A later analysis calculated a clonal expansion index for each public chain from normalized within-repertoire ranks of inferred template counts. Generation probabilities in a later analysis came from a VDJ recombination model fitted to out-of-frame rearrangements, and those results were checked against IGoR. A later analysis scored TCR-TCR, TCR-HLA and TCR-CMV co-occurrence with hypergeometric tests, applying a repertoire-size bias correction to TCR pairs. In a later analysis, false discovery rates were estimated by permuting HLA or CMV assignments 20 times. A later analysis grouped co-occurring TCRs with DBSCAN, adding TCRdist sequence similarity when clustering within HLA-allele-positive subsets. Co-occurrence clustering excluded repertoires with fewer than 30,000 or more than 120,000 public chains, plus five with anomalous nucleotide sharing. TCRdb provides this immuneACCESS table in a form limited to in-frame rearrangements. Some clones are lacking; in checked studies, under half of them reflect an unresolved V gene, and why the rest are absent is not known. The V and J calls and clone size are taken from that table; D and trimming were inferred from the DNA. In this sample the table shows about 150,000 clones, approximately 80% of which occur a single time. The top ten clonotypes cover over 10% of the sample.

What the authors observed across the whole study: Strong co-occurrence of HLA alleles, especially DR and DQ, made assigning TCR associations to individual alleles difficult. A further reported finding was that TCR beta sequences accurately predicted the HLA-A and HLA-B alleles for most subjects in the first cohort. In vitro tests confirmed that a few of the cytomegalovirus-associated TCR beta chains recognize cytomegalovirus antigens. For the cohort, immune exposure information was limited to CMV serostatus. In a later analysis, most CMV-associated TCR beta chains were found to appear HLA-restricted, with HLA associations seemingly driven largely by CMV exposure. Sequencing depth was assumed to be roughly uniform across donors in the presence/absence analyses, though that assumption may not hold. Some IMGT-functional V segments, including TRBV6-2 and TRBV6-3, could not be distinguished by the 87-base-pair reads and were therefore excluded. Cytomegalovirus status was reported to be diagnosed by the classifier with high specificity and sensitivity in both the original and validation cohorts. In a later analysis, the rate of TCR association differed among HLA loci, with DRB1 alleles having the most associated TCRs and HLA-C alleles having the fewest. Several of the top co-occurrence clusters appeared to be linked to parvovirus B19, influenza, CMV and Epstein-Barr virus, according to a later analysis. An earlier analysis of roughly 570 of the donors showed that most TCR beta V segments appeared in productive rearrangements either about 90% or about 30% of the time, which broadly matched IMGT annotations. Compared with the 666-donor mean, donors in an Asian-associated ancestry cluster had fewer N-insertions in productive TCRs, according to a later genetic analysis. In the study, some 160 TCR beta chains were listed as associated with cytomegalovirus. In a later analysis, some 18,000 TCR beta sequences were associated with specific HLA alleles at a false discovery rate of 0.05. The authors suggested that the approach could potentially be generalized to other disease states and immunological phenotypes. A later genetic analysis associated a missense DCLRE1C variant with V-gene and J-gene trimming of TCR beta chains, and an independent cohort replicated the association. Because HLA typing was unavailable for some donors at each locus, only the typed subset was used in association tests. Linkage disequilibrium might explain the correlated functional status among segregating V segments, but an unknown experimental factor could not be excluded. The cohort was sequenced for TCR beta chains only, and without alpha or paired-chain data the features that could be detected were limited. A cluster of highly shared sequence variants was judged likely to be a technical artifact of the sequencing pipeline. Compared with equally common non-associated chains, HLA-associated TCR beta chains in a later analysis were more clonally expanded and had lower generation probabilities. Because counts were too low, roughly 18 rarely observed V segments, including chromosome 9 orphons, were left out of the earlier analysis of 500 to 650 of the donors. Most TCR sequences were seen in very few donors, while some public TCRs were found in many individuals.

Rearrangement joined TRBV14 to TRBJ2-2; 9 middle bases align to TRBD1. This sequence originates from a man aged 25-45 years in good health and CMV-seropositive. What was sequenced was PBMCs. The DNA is TGTGCCAGCAGCCTCTACCGTGGGACAGGGCGTGGTACCGGGGAGCTGTTTTTT. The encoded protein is CASSLYRGTGRGTGELFF.